Listed here are 14 T cell receptor beta chains from one sample, sequenced in a study of metastatic and nonmetastatic thyroid tumors. Thyroid surgery was performed in patients who had received no treatment beforehand. TCRdb re-analyzed the PCR reads using MiXCR. The profile shows 20,000 to 30,000 clones, around a fifth of them singletons. Sequenced: blood. Source of these receptors: a male donor with papillary thyroid cancer or a benign thyroid nodule (not recorded which). Some clones in this sample may be carry-over from other donors' samples.

The sample holds many counts of this clone. The chain links TRBV9 to TRBJ1-6, with D hard to call. Trimming pared 0 bases from V and 9 bases from J, leaving 16 bases between. CDR1 and CDR2 from the germline V gene are SGDLS and YYNGEE. The CDR3 contains 16 residues. CDR3 protein: CASSVAEMGWGSPLHF. The CDR3 bases are TGTGCCAGCAGCGTAGCCGAGATGGGGTGGGGTTCACCCCTCCACTTT. Drawing the rest from reference TRBV9 and TRBJ1-6, the complete variable domain is DSGVTQTPKHLITATGQRVTLRCSPRSGDLSVYWYQQSLDQGLQFLIQYYNGEERAKGNILERFSAQQFPDLHSELNLSSLELGDSALYFCASSVAEMGWGSPLHFGNGTRLTVT.

The V and J genes are TRBV7-6 and TRBJ2-1; D gene uncertain. This CDR3 is 16 amino acids long. Deletions cut 1 base from V and 0 bases from J, with 10 bases between. Germline values: CDR1 SGHVS, CDR2 FNYEAQ. DNA for the CDR3: TGTGCCAGCAGCTTAGACCCTCCGAGCTCCTACAATGAGCAGTTCTTC. Protein: CASSLDPPSSYNEQFF.

This clone is categorized as medium-sized (0.01 to 0.1%). The chain is built from TRBV20-1 and TRBJ2-7; 9 nucleotides agree with TRBD2. With V trimmed by 6 bases and J by 7 bases, 25 bases remained unmatched. The CDR3 has 18 residues. Germline values: CDR1 DFQATT, CDR2 SNEGSKA (reference sequence). CDR3 DNA: TGCAGTGCGTCCGAGAGACGACGTCTAGCGGGGTTGCGTGGAGAGCAGTACTTC. This translates into CSASERRRLAGLRGEQYF.

This clone was seen more than once but under ten times. At one of its ends the junction is not consistent with the germline gene, which may arise from a read error. This chain links TRBV6-1 with TRBJ2-2, with TRBD2 matching over 12 bases. Germline V CDR1 and CDR2: MNHNS, SASEGT. This CDR3 is 15 amino acids long. In nucleotides, the CDR3 is TGTGCCAGAAGTGAGCTAGCGGGAGGGCCCGGGGAGCTGTTTTTT. It yields the protein CARSELAGGPGELFF.

This clone was seen repeatedly, ten times or more. CDR3 DNA: TGTGCCAGCAGCTCCGACAGGGGGACAGCAGATACGCAGTATTTT. Its translation: CASSSDRGTADTQYF. This chain uses TRBV5-5 with TRBJ2-3, with 9 positions matching TRBD1. The CDR3 has 15 residues. The germline V gene has CDR1 SGHKS and CDR2 YYEKEE (reference sequence). The junction had 6 bases not matched to a gene; V was cut back by 3 bases and J by 4 bases.

V is TRBV20-1 and J is TRBJ1-6, with a possible D match to TRBD1 (5 bases). The germline V gene has CDR1 DFQATT and CDR2 SNEGSKA (reference sequence). V was pared by 8 bases and J by 7 bases, with 18 bases between. CDR3 size: 14 residues. The CDR3 region is CSYNDRAVNSPLHF. DNA of the CDR3: TGCAGTTATAATGACAGAGCCGTGAATTCACCCCTCCACTTT.

This CDR3 reads CASSSDTGLYEQYF. The CDR3 DNA reads TGCGCCAGCAGCTCGGACACGGGTCTCTACGAGCAGTACTTC. The genes are TRBV4-1 and TRBJ2-7, with D perhaps matching TRBD1 (5 bases). CDR1 and CDR2 (germline): MGHRA, YSYEKL. The CDR3 consists of 14 residues. The ends were cut back, 5 bases at V and 3 bases at J, with 14 bases in the middle.

This clone appeared a single time. A much larger clone differs from this one at a single base, so this may be a read error. The V call is TRBV7-2, the J call TRBJ2-3, with D tentatively TRBD2 (5 bases). V lost 6 bases to trimming and J lost 2 bases, with 12 bases between them. The CDR3 has 14 amino acids. Germline V gene data show CDR1 as SGHTA and CDR2 as FQGNSA. The CDR3 is CASRDRGVTDTQYF. The CDR3 region has the DNA TGTGCCAGCAGGGACCGGGGTGTCACAGATACGCAGTATTTT.

The V and J genes are TRBV5-1 and TRBJ2-7; D is unclear. CDR1 is SGHRS and CDR2 is YFSETQ in the germline V gene. The CDR3 runs to 16 residues. Trimming left V 2 bases short and J 6 bases short, with 21 bases between. The CDR3 is CASSFMACAQSGEQYF. The CDR3 coding sequence is TGCGCCAGCAGCTTTATGGCATGCGCTCAGAGTGGCGAGCAGTACTTC.

The rearrangement joins TRBV11-2 to TRBJ2-7; D is perhaps TRBD1 (5 bases). V gave up 1 base and J gave up 5 bases, with 12 bases separating them. Germline values: CDR1 SGHAT, CDR2 FQNNGV. The CDR3 consists of 14 residues. Here the CDR3 DNA reads TGTGCCAGCAGCTTAGCGCAGGGTTGGGACGAGCAGTACTTC. Translation: CASSLAQGWDEQYF.

The genes are TRBV7-9 and TRBJ2-2, with D perhaps given as TRBD1 or TRBD2 (5 bases each). The V end lost 10 bases, the J end lost 3 bases, and 12 bases lay between the germline ends. CDR1 and CDR2 from the germline V gene are SEHNR and FQNEAQ (reference sequence). The CDR3 is 13 residues long. In DNA, the CDR3 is TGTGCCACTTCCGGGACCCACACCGGGGAGCTGTTTTTT. This sequence encodes CATSGTHTGELFF.

By its share, this clone is medium-sized (0.01 to 0.1%). The rearrangement links TRBV4-3 to TRBJ1-5; D remains unclear. V was clipped by 0 bases and J by 4 bases, with 7 bases between them. The V gene's germline CDR1 is LGHNA and CDR2 YSLEER. This CDR3 is 14 amino acids long. In DNA form, the CDR3 reads TGCGCCAGCAGCCAAGAACGGGGAAATCAGCCCCAGCATTTT. It encodes CASSQERGNQPQHF.

This chain joins TRBV28 and TRBJ1-1; D gene ambiguous. CDR1 is MDHEN and CDR2 is SYDVKM in the germline V gene. There are 15 residues in the CDR3. Deletions cut 8 bases from V and 4 bases from J, with 20 bases between. The CDR3 DNA follows: TGTGCCAGCCTAAGGCGGAATCGGCATTCCACTGAAGCTTTCTTT. This codes for CASLRRNRHSTEAFF.

This clone was seen at least ten times. V gene TRBV5-4 combines with J gene TRBJ2-5, with 11 nucleotides matching TRBD2. Unmatched junction bases numbered 8, after V lost 4 bases and J lost 0 bases. The CDR3 runs to 17 residues. CDR1 is SGHNT, CDR2 YYREEE, per germline (reference sequence). CDR3 coding DNA: TGTGCCAGCAGCCTCGGGACTAGCGGAGGGAACCAAGAGACCCAGTACTTC. Translated: CASSLGTSGGNQETQYF. The full variable domain, its missing parts supplied by reference TRBV5-4 and TRBJ2-5, is ETGVTQSPTHLIKTRGQQVTLRCSSQSGHNTVSWYQQALGQGPQFIFQYYREEENGRGNFPPRFSGLQFPNYSSELNVNALELDDSALYLCASSLGTSGGNQETQYFGPGTRLLVL.